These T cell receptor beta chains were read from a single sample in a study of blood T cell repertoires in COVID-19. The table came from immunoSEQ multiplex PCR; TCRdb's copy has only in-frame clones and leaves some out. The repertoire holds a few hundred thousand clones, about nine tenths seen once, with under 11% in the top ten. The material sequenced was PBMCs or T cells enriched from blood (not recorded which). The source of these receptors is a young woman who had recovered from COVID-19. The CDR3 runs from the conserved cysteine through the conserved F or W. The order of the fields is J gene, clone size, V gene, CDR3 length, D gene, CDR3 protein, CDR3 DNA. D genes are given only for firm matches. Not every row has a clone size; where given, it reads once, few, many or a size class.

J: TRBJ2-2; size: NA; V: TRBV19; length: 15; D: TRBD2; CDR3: CASSTAGVSVGELFF; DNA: TGTGCCAGTAGTACAGCGGGAGTGTCTGTCGGGGAGCTGTTTTTT
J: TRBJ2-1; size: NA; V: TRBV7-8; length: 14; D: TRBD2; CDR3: CASSLGSGKNEQFF; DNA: TGTGCCAGCAGCTTAGGTAGCGGGAAGAATGAGCAGTTCTTC
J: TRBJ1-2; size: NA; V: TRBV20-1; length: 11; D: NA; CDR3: CSARGTYGYTF; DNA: TGCAGTGCTAGAGGGACATATGGCTACACCTTC
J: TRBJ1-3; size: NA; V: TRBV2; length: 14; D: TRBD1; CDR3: CASRTGITGNTIYF; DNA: TGTGCCAGCAGGACAGGGATTACTGGAAACACCATATATTTT
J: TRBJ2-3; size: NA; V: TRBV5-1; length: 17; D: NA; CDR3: CASSLVSAGYITDTQYF; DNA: TGCGCCAGCAGCTTGGTTTCGGCGGGGTATATCACAGATACGCAGTATTTT
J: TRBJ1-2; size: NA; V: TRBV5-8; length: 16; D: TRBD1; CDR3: CASSRGAGQVLYGYTF; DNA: TGTGCCAGCAGCAGAGGAGCGGGACAGGTTCTCTATGGCTACACCTTC
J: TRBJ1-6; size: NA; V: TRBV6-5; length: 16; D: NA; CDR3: CASSYHRSRRGSPLHF; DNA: TGTGCCAGCAGCTACCATCGCTCCCGAAGGGGTTCACCCCTCCACTTT
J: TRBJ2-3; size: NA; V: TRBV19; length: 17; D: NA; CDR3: CASSMSAGRGREDTQYF; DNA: TGTGCCAGTAGTATGTCGGCCGGTAGGGGTCGAGAAGATACGCAGTATTTT
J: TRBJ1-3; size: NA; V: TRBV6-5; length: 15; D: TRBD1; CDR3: CASSYSTGAGNTIYF; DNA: TGTGCCAGCAGTTACTCGACAGGGGCTGGAAACACCATATATTTT
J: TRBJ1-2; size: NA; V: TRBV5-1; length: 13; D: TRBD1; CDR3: CASSVQGTDGYTF; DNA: TGCGCCAGCAGCGTACAGGGGACGGATGGCTACACCTTC
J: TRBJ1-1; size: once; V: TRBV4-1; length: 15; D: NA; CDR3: CASSQDGGGGTEAFF; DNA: TGCGCCAGCAGCCAAGATGGGGGGGGAGGCACTGAAGCTTTCTTT
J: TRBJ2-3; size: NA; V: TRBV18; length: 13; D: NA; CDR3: CASSPPTGDTQYF; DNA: TGTGCCAGCTCACCACCTACTGGAGATACGCAGTATTTT
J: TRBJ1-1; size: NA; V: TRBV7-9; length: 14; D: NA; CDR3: CASSLVESNTEAFF; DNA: TGTGCCAGCAGCTTAGTGGAGTCGAACACTGAAGCTTTCTTT
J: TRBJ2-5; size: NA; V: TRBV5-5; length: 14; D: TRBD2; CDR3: CASSPTSGRETQYF; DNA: TGTGCCAGCAGCCCGACTAGCGGGAGGGAGACCCAGTACTTC
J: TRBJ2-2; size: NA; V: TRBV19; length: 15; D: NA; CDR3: CASSIRGAGIGELFF; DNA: TGTGCCAGTAGTATTCGGGGGGCCGGGATCGGGGAGCTGTTTTTT
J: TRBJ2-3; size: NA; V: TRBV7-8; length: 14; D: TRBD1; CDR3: CASSRQGFTDTQYF; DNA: TGTGCCAGCAGCCGACAGGGGTTCACAGATACGCAGTATTTT
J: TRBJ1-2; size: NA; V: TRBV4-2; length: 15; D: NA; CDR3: CASSQDRGGAAGYTF; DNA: TGTGCCAGCAGCCAAGACCGGGGAGGGGCAGCAGGCTACACCTTC
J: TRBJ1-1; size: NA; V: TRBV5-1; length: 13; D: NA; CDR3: CASSRTGKVEAFF; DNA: TGCGCCAGCAGCCGTACAGGGAAGGTTGAAGCTTTCTTT
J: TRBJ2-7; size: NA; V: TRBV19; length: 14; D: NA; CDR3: CASSLGDTSYEQYF; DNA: TGTGCCAGTAGTCTAGGGGACACATCCTACGAGCAGTACTTC
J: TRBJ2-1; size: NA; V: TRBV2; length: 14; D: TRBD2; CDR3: CASSELAGSDEQFF; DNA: TGTGCCAGCAGTGAACTAGCGGGATCAGATGAGCAGTTCTTC
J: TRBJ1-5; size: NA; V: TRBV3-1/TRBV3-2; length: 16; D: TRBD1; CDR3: CASSPTQGAAHQPQHF; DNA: TGTGCCAGCAGCCCCACGCAGGGGGCCGCCCATCAGCCCCAGCATTTT
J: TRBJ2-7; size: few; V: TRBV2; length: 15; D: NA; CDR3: CASSTTLTVSYEQYF; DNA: TGTGCCAGCAGTACCACCCTGACAGTCTCCTACGAGCAGTACTTC
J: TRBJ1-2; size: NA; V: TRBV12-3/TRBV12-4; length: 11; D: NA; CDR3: CASSGTGGYTF; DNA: TGTGCCAGCAGTGGTACGGGTGGCTACACCTTC
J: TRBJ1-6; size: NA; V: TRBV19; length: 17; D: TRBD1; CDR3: CASSLQMGQGGVSPLHF; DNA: TGTGCCAGTAGCCTCCAGATGGGACAGGGTGGAGTTTCACCCCTCCACTTT
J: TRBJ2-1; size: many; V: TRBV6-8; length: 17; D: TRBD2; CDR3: CASSSPPLAGGACEQFF; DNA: TGTGCCAGCAGTTCTCCTCCCCTAGCGGGAGGGGCTTGTGAGCAGTTCTTC
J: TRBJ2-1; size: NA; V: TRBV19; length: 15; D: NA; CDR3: CARYPQGGNYNEQFF; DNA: TGTGCCAGGTACCCCCAGGGGGGTAACTACAATGAGCAGTTCTTC
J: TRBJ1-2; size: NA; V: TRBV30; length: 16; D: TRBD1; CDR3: CAWNHPGTGADYGYTF; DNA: TGTGCCTGGAACCACCCCGGGACAGGGGCGGACTATGGCTACACCTTC
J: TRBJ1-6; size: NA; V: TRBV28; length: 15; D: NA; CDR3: CASSLGRVENSPLHF; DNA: TGTGCCAGCAGTTTGGGCAGGGTGGAAAATTCACCCCTCCACTTT
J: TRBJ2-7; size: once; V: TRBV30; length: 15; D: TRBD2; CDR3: CAWSASSGRSYEQYF; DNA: TGTGCCTGGAGTGCGTCTAGCGGGAGATCCTACGAGCAGTACTTC
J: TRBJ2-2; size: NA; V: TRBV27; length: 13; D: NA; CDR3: CASSLGGIGELFF; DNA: TGTGCCAGCAGTTTAGGAGGGATCGGGGAGCTGTTTTTT
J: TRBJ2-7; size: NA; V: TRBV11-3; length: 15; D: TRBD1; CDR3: CASSLAPTGGYEQYF; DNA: TGTGCCAGCAGCTTAGCCCCGACAGGGGGGTACGAGCAGTACTTC
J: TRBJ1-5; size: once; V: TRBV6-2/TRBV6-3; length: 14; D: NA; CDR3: CASSYRARPQPQHF; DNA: TGTGCCAGCAGTTACAGAGCCCGCCCGCAGCCCCAGCATTTT
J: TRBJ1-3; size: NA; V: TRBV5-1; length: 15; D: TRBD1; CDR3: CASSLGQGARNTIYF; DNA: TGCGCCAGCAGCCTCGGGCAGGGGGCTAGGAACACCATATATTTT
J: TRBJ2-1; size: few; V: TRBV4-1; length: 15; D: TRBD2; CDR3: CASSQHLAGEREQFF; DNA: TGCGCCAGCAGCCAACACTTAGCGGGAGAGAGAGAGCAGTTCTTC
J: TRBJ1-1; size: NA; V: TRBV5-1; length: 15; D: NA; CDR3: CASSLGRQVNTEAFF; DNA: TGCGCCAGCAGCTTGGGCCGACAGGTGAACACTGAAGCTTTCTTT
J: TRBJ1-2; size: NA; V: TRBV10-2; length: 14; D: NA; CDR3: CASSEQGEGYGYTF; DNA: TGCGCCAGCAGTGAACAGGGAGAGGGCTATGGCTACACCTTC
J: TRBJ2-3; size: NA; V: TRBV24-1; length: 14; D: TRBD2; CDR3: CATRGTSGSDTQYF; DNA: TGTGCCACCAGAGGGACTAGCGGGAGTGATACGCAGTATTTT
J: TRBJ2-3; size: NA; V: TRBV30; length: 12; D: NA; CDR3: CAWSLYTDTQYF; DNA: TGTGCCTGGAGCCTATACACAGATACGCAGTATTTT
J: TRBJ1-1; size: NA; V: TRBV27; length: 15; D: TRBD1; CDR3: CASRGYTGANTEAFF; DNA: TGTGCCAGCAGAGGTTATACAGGGGCGAACACTGAAGCTTTCTTT
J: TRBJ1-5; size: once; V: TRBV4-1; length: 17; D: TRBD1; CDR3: CASSQAGTGYSNQPQHF; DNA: TGCGCCAGCAGCCAAGCCGGGACAGGGTATAGCAATCAGCCCCAGCATTTT
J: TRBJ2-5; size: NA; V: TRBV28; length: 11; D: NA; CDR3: CASSFRETQYF; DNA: TGTGCCAGCAGTTTCCGGGAGACCCAGTACTTC
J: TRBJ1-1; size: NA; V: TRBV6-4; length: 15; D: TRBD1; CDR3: CAPRDRGPMDTEAFF; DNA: TGTGCCCCCAGGGACAGGGGACCCATGGACACTGAAGCTTTCTTT
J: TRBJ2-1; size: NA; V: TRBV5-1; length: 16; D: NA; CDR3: CASSSLGQSSYNEQFF; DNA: TGCGCCAGCAGCTCGCTTGGACAGAGCTCCTACAATGAGCAGTTCTTC
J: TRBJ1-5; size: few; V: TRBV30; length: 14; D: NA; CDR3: CACSGGHSNQPQHF; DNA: TGTGCCTGTTCGGGGGGTCATAGCAATCAGCCCCAGCATTTT
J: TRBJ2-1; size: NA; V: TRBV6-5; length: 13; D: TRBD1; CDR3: CASYLGQGHEQFF; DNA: TGTGCCAGCTATTTAGGACAGGGCCATGAGCAGTTCTTC